Each of the 18 T cell receptor beta chains below was sequenced from the same sample in a study of cytotoxic CD8 clonotypes in ibrutinib-treated CLL. Using immunoSEQ multiplex PCR, the repertoire was profiled, and TCRdb retains in-frame clones only, with some absent. This table has some 200,000 clones, approximately 75% appearing once. The sequenced sample was PBMCs, obtained after 12 months of ibrutinib treatment. The receptors derive from a human donor with chronic lymphocytic leukemia.

The rearrangement links TRBV6-6 to TRBJ2-1; D might be TRBD1 (6 bases). The V and J ends lost 10 bases and 4 bases respectively, with 11 bases between them. The CDR3 spans 12 residues. Germline V gene sequence: CDR1 MNHNY, CDR2 SVGAGI (reference sequence). Here the CDR3 reads CATTTGYNEQFF. CDR3 coding DNA: TGTGCCACCACGACAGGTTACAATGAGCAGTTCTTC.

The chain is built from TRBV5-4 and TRBJ2-5; TRBD2 matches at 9 bases. CDR1 is SGHNT, CDR2 YYREEE, per germline (reference sequence). J lost 4 bases, V lost 0 bases, and 4 bases had no gene match. The CDR3 is 15 amino acids. CDR3 region: CASSLALAGVETQYF. The CDR3 region has the DNA TGTGCCAGCAGCTTGGCCTTAGCGGGGGTAGAGACCCAGTACTTC.

The chain has TRBV6-5 and TRBJ1-5, with TRBD1 matching over 7 bases. Germline CDR1 reads MNHEY; CDR2 reads SVGAGI. This CDR3 is 15 amino acids long. J gave up 6 bases and V 2 bases, and 7 bases lay outside the gene matches. The CDR3 region is CASSYQQGMGQPQHF. CDR3 coding DNA: TGTGCCAGCAGTTACCAACAGGGGATGGGTCAGCCCCAGCATTTT.

The chain uses TRBV30 and TRBJ1-3; D is possibly TRBD1 (5 bases). V lost 7 bases to trimming and J lost 4 bases, with 11 bases between them. Per germline, CDR1 GTSNPN and CDR2 SVGIG (reference sequence). The CDR3 sequence is 12 residues long. CDR3: CASGGRGNTIYF. In DNA, the CDR3 is TGTGCCTCCGGGGGACGAGGAAACACCATATATTTT.

The rearrangement joins TRBV6-5 to TRBJ2-3, with D perhaps assigned TRBD1 or TRBD2 (5 bases each). V was clipped by 9 bases and J by 4 bases, with 17 bases between them. There are 14 residues in the CDR3. CDR1 MNHEY and CDR2 SVGAGI come from the germline V gene. The CDR3, as DNA: TGTGCCAGTTCTAATATGGGGGTTCCAGATACGCAGTATTTT. Its protein is CASSNMGVPDTQYF.

V usage is TRBV5-1 and J usage is TRBJ2-1; D possibly matches TRBD1 or TRBD2 (6 bases each). Per the germline V gene, CDR1 is SGHRS and CDR2 is YFSETQ. The length of the CDR3 is 14 residues. Trimming left V 0 bases short and J 8 bases short, with 12 bases between. DNA of the CDR3: TGCGCCAGCAGCTTGGGGGCCGGGGGCTATGAGCAGTTCTTC. Protein sequence: CASSLGAGGYEQFF.

V usage is TRBV28 and J usage is TRBJ1-2; D unclear. V was trimmed by 2 bases and J by 8 bases, leaving 12 bases between them. Germline assignment: CDR1 MDHEN and CDR2 SYDVKM. The CDR3 has 13 residues. CDR3 bases: TGTGCCAGCAGTTTAACGGGTCTCGGCGGCTACACCTTC. Its protein is CASSLTGLGGYTF.

This clone occurred once. V is TRBV9 and J is TRBJ2-6; D is uncertain. Per the germline V gene, CDR1 is SGDLS and CDR2 is YYNGEE. This CDR3 has 13 residues. Trimming shortened V by 0 bases and J by 3 bases, and 1 base separated the two germline ends. The CDR3 DNA follows: TGTGCCAGCAGCGTAGGTGGGGCCAACGTCCTGACTTTC. Its translation: CASSVGGANVLTF.

The genes are TRBV7-8 and TRBJ1-3, with D unclear. CDR3 length equals 15 residues. The V end was cut by 5 bases, the J end by 4 bases, with 15 bases between. Germline CDR1 is SGHVS and CDR2 is FQNEAQ. The CDR3 region has the DNA TGTGCCAGCAGCCCACGGACCGCTGGCGGAAACACCATATATTTT. As protein: CASSPRTAGGNTIYF.

V gene TRBV27 combines with J gene TRBJ2-7; possible D gene TRBD2, 6 bases. CDR3 length: 13 residues. V dropped 3 bases and J dropped 3 bases, with 9 bases sitting between them. Germline V CDR1 and CDR2: MNHEY, SMNVEV (reference sequence). The CDR3 loop is CASSLEEGYEQYF. The CDR3 nucleotides read TGTGCCAGCAGTTTGGAGGAGGGCTACGAGCAGTACTTC.

The rearrangement links TRBV5-8 to TRBJ2-3; TRBD2 aligns across 10 bases. This CDR3 is built from 12 residues. Per the germline V gene, CDR1 is SGHTS and CDR2 is YDEGEE. Trimming took 5 bases from V and 9 from J; bases not matched to a gene: 3. The CDR3 region has the DNA TGTGCCAGCAGGTCAGCGGGGGGGACGCAGTATTTT. This gives the protein CASRSAGGTQYF. The whole variable domain, filled in from reference TRBV5-8 and TRBJ2-3, reads EAGVTQSPTHLIKTRGQQATLRCSPISGHTSVYWYQQALGLGLQFLLWYDEGEERNRGNFPPRFSGRQFPNYSSELNVNALELEDSALYLCASRSAGGTQYFGPGTRLTVL.

This clone is medium-sized in the sample. J is TRBJ2-7 and V is TRBV28, with D uncertain. The CDR3 length is 12 residues. Germline V lookup: CDR1 MDHEN, CDR2 SYDVKM. V lost 2 bases to trimming and J lost 4 bases, with 6 bases between them. CDR3 nucleotide sequence: TGTGCCAGCAGTTTAAACGCATACGAGCAGTACTTC. Translated, it gives CASSLNAYEQYF.

This clone came up once. This chain connects TRBV21-1 to TRBJ2-7; the table's D call, TRBD2, has no DNA check behind it. TRBV21-1 is a known pseudogene. The CDR3 length is 14 residues. The CDR3 protein is CASSSRTRAYEQYF. The CDR3 nucleotides are TGTGCCAGCAGCAGCCGGACTAGAGCCTACGAGCAGTACTTC.

This chain joins TRBV6-1 and TRBJ2-7, with D unclear. The CDR3 covers 13 residues. The V and J ends lost 3 bases and 6 bases respectively, with 12 bases between them. Germline V lookup: CDR1 MNHNS, CDR2 SASEGT. CDR3 nucleotides: TGTGCCAGCAGTGAGTCAGGATTAGGCGAGCAGTACTTC. Translating gives CASSESGLGEQYF.

The table lists this clone with a few counts. The rearrangement uses TRBV9 and TRBJ2-5, with TRBD2 matching over 8 bases. V lost 4 bases to trimming and J lost 5 bases; unmatched junction nucleotides: 10. The germline gives CDR1 SGDLS, CDR2 YYNGEE. CDR3 length equals 15 residues. The CDR3: CASSPPRGGGETQYF. The CDR3 nucleotides read TGTGCCAGCAGCCCCCCCCGGGGGGGCGGGGAGACCCAGTACTTC.

To note about this clone: One end of the junction fails to match germline, which may point to a read error. V usage is TRBV7-7 and J usage is TRBJ2-3, with TRBD2 as a possible D gene (7 bases). The CDR3 covers 15 residues. CDR1 is SSHAT and CDR2 is FNYEAQ in the germline V gene (reference sequence). CDR3 sequence (DNA): TGTGCTAGCAGCCGGATTTTAGGGGGGGCAGATACGCAGTATTTT. This gives the protein CASSRILGGADTQYF.

CDR3 sequence: CAWTMDSLNEKLFF. The DNA of the CDR3 is TGTGCCTGGACGATGGACAGCTTGAATGAAAAACTGTTTTTT. The chain is built from TRBV30 and TRBJ1-4; tentative D call: TRBD1 (6 bases). Trimming shortened V by 4 bases and J by 5 bases, and 14 bases separated the two germline ends. The CDR3 has 14 residues. Germline V gene lookup returns CDR1 GTSNPN and CDR2 SVGIG (reference sequence).

The J gene is TRBJ2-7, the V gene TRBV29-1, with TRBD2 matching 7 bases. V lost 1 base to trimming and J lost 6 bases; unmatched junction nucleotides: 6. Germline CDR1 SQVTM, CDR2 ANQGSEA. This CDR3 is built from 13 residues. The CDR3 region is CSVEGEGGSEQYF. The CDR3 DNA is TGCAGCGTTGAAGGGGAGGGAGGGAGCGAGCAGTACTTC.